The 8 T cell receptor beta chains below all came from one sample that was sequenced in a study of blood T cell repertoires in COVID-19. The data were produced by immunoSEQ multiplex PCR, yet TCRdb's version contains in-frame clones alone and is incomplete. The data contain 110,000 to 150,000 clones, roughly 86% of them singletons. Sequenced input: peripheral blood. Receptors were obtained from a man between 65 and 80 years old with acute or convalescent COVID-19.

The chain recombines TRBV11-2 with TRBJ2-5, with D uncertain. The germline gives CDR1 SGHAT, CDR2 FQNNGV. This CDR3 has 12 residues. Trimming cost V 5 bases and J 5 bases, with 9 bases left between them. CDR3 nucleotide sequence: TGTGCCAGCAGCCCTCTTGAGGAGACCCAGTACTTC. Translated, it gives CASSPLEETQYF.

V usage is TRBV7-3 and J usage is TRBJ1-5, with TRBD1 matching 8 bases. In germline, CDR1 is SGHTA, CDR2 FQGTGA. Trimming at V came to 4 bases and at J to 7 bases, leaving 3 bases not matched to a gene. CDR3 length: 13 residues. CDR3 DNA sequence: TGTGCCAGCAGCTCCGGACAGGGCCAGCCCCAGCATTTT. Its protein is CASSSGQGQPQHF.

The CDR3 region has the DNA TGTGCCAGTAGGAGACAGCCTAGCACAGATACGCAGTATTTT. Translated, it gives CASRRQPSTDTQYF. This chain uses TRBV19 with TRBJ2-3; possible D gene TRBD1, 5 bases. This CDR3 has 14 amino acids. The V end lost 6 bases, the J end lost 0 bases, and 10 bases lay between the germline ends. The V gene's germline CDR1 is LNHDA and CDR2 SQIVND (reference sequence). The variable domain in full, with the rest retrieved from reference TRBV19 and TRBJ2-3, is DGGITQSPKYLFRKEGQNVTLSCEQNLNHDAMYWYRQDPGQGLRLIYYSQIVNDFQKGDIAEGYSVSREKKESFPLTVTSAQKNPTAFYLCASRRQPSTDTQYFGPGTRLTVL.

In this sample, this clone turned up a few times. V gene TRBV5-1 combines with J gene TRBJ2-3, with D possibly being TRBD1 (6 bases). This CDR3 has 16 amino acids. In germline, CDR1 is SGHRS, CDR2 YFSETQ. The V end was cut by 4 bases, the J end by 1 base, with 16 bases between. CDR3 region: CASSPNAGVGTDTQYF. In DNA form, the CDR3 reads TGCGCCAGCAGCCCTAACGCAGGGGTCGGCACAGATACGCAGTATTTT.

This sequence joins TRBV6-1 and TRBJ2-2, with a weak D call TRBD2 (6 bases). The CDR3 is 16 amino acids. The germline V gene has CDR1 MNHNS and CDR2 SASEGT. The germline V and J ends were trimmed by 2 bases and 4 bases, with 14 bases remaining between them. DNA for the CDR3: TGTGCCAGCAGTGAATCCGGGATGCGGGGCACCGGGGAGCTGTTTTTT. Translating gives CASSESGMRGTGELFF.

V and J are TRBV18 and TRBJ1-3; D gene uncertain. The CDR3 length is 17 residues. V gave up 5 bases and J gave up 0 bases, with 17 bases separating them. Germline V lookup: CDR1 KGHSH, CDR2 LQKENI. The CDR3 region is CASSYTPGGPSGNTIYF. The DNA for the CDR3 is TGTGCCAGCTCATACACTCCGGGAGGGCCCTCTGGAAACACCATATATTTT. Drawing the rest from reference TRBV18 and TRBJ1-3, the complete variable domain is NAGVMQNPRHLVRRRGQEARLRCSPMKGHSHVYWYRQLPEEGLKFMVYLQKENIIDESGMPKERFSAEFPKEGPSILRIQQVVRGDSAAYFCASSYTPGGPSGNTIYFGEGSWLTVV.

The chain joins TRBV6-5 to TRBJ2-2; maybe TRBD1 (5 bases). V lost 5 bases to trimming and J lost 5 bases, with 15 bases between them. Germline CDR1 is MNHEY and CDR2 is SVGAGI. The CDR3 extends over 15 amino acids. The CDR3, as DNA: TGTGCCAGCAGTATTCGATTTAGGGGTACCGGGGAGCTGTTTTTT. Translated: CASSIRFRGTGELFF.

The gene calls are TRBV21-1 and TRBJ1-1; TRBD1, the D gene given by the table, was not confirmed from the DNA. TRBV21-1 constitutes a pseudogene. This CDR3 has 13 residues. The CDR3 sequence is CASSRGTATEAFF. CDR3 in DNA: TGTGCCAGCAGCAGAGGGACAGCTACGGAAGCTTTCTTT.